Here is one T cell receptor (beta chain) with its context. Antigen: not known. This specimen belongs to a study of graft-versus-host responses after intestinal transplantation. Study-wide background: Recipients were all induced with anti-thymocyte globulin, then given tacrolimus and steroids for 2 to 3 years.

Study results and limitations: Early post-transplant HvG declines tracked with peak circulating GvH clone levels.

The germline V and J ends were trimmed by 1 base and 7 bases, with 11 bases remaining between them. Per germline, CDR1 GTSNPN and CDR2 SVGIG (reference sequence). The CDR3 is made up of 12 amino acids. Profiled with immunoSEQ multiplex PCR; TCRdb holds only in-frame clones, not every one. The table has roughly 30,000 clones, 70% to 85% seen once; the top ten hold approximately 20%. The source was unstimulated CD8+ T cells sorted from spleen or lymph node cells, collected before intestinal transplant. The rearrangement links TRBV30 to TRBJ2-7; TRBD1 is a possible D gene (6 bases). The clonotype originates from a human donor who received an intestinal transplant. DNA for the CDR3: TGTGCCTGGAGTGACAGGGTATCAGAGCAGTACTTC. This sequence encodes CAWSDRVSEQYF. Supplemented by reference TRBV30 and TRBJ2-7, the full variable domain reads SQTIHQWPATLVQPVGSPLSLECTVEGTSNPNLYWYRQAAGRGLQLLFYSVGIGQISSEVPQNLSASRPQDRQFILSSKKLLLSDSGFYLCAWSDRVSEQYFGPGTRLTVT.